The T cell receptor beta chain described here comes from a study of blood T cell repertoires in COVID-19. The table came from immunoSEQ multiplex PCR; TCRdb's copy has only in-frame clones and leaves some out. Seen here are fewer than 200,000 clones, about 86% observed once, and the top ten hold about 20%. V lost 1 base and J 2 bases, leaving 5 bases between the germline ends. The CDR3 runs to 14 residues. The germline CDR1 and CDR2 sequences are SGHVS and FQNEAQ. The chain couples TRBV7-8 to TRBJ2-2; D is unresolved. The TCR originated in a man in his 70s with active or convalescent COVID-19. Specimen: peripheral blood. The CDR3, as DNA: TGTGCCAGCAGCTTAGACAGTAACACCGGGGAGCTGTTTTTT. Its protein product is CASSLDSNTGELFF.